This T cell receptor (beta chain) was observed in a study of blood T cell repertoires in COVID-19. Study-level information: Whether acute or convalescent, the COVID-19 samples came from the United States, Italy and Spain. Nucleic acid was either cDNA or gDNA, and it came from T cells, B-cell-depleted T cells, or PBMCs.

This clone appeared a few times. This CDR3 is 16 amino acids long. Per germline, CDR1 SGHTA and CDR2 FQGNSA. Germline trimming cut 2 bases from V and 2 bases from J; bases unmatched to any gene: 4. Per the original data handling: Estimation of nucleated cell counts relied on the amplification of reference gene primers. Clones were sequenced by immunoSEQ multiplex PCR, and TCRdb holds only the in-frame ones, with some missing. That table is the source of V, J and clone size, and D and trimming were worked out from the DNA. The table has some 200,000 clones, approximately 90% seen once. Sequenced material: peripheral blood. This receptor was identified in an elderly man with acute or convalescent COVID-19. The chain recombines TRBV7-2 with TRBJ1-3, with 9 bases lining up with TRBD1. The CDR3 sequence is CASSLTGGLTGNTIYF. The CDR3 region has the DNA TGTGCCAGCAGCTTAACAGGGGGCCTTACTGGAAACACCATATATTTT.